The 30 T cell receptor beta chains below were found in one sample sequenced in a study of beta chain features in type 1 diabetes. TCRB transcripts that were expressed got sequenced, as all of the isolated RNA had been reverse transcribed. Using immunoSEQ multiplex PCR, the repertoire was profiled, and TCRdb retains in-frame clones only, with some absent. Counted here are more than 350,000 clones, about an eighth occurring once; the ten biggest clones make up over 0.035%. Sequenced material: naive CD4+ T cells from blood. Receptor source: a woman aged 18-35 years in good health.

Regarding this clone: Because it lacks the conserved phenylalanine or tryptophan at the end, this CDR3 is likely a read error. The DNA is left out, because the CDR3 cannot be placed on it with certainty; the CDR3 is given as TCRdb lists it. The chain is built from TRBV30 and TRBJ1-1; the D call of TRBD1 is as the table states it, not checked on the DNA. CDR1 and CDR2 (germline): GTSNPN, SVGIG (reference sequence). Counting both end residues, the CDR3 totals 13 amino acids. The CDR3 is CAWSVQLQGTVVL.

The gene calls are TRBV7-6 and TRBJ2-6, with a possible D match to TRBD2 (5 bases). Germline V gene data show CDR1 as SGHVS and CDR2 as FNYEAQ. CDR3 size: 19 residues. V was cut by 3 bases and J by 1 base, with 19 bases left in between. The chain's CDR3 is CASSLLLRRTGSGANVLTF. The CDR3 bases are TGTGCCAGCAGCTTGTTATTGCGCAGGACTGGTTCTGGGGCCAACGTCCTGACTTTC.

The chain has TRBV7-2 and TRBJ2-7; TRBD2 agrees at 8 bases. CDR1 and CDR2 from the germline V gene are SGHTA and FQGNSA. The CDR3 is 15 residues long. With 2 bases clipped from V and 4 bases from J, the junction kept 7 bases outside the gene matches. CDR3 in amino acids: CASSLSGGPWYEQYF. The CDR3 region has the DNA TGTGCCAGCAGCTTATCGGGAGGGCCTTGGTACGAGCAGTACTTC.

J is TRBJ2-7 and V is TRBV5-4, with 11 bases that match TRBD1. CDR1 SGHNT and CDR2 YYREEE come from the germline V gene (reference sequence). The CDR3 extends over 15 amino acids. Trimming took 3 bases from V and 3 from J; bases not matched to a gene: 5. CDR3 residues: CASSSGTGGFYEQYV. CDR3 sequence (DNA): TGTGCCAGCAGCTCCGGGACAGGGGGTTTCTACGAGCAGTACGTC.

V is TRBV7-8 and J is TRBJ2-2; perhaps TRBD1 as D (6 bases). The CDR3 has 15 residues. V lost 11 bases to trimming and J lost 4 bases, with 20 bases between them. The germline gives CDR1 SGHVS, CDR2 FQNEAQ. The CDR3 is CAARLQGTVTGELFF. CDR3 in DNA: TGTGCCGCCAGATTACAGGGAACGGTCACCGGGGAGCTGTTTTTT.

This clone was observed a few times. The J gene is TRBJ2-7, the V gene TRBV27, with D possibly called TRBD1 or TRBD2 (5 bases each). CDR3 size: 15 residues. In germline, CDR1 is MNHEY, CDR2 SMNVEV (reference sequence). V lost 3 bases, J lost 0 bases, and 12 bases lay in between. The chain's CDR3 is CASSFIPGPSYEQYF. CDR3 nucleotide sequence: TGTGCCAGCAGTTTCATCCCGGGACCCTCCTACGAGCAGTACTTC.

This clone appeared a few times. The rearrangement joins TRBV5-8 to TRBJ2-7, with 8 bases lining up with TRBD1. Germline V gives CDR1 SGHTS, CDR2 YDEGEE. The J segment lost 5 bases and the V segment lost 5 bases, leaving 9 bases of the junction unmatched. The CDR3 covers 14 residues. Here the CDR3 reads CASSPRDRFNEQYF. In DNA, the CDR3 is TGTGCCAGCAGTCCCCGGGACAGGTTTAACGAGCAGTACTTC.

The rearrangement uses TRBV5-1 and TRBJ2-2; the D is unclear. The CDR3 spans 14 residues. Trimming removed 2 bases at V and 5 bases at J, with 10 bases between. Germline CDR1 reads SGHRS; CDR2 reads YFSETQ. The CDR3: CASSFVHRTGELFF. The CDR3 bases are TGCGCCAGCAGCTTCGTCCATCGGACCGGGGAGCTGTTTTTT.

There are a few counts of this clone. The chain has TRBV4-3 and TRBJ1-3, with D tentatively TRBD1 (5 bases). Trimming shortened V by 5 bases and J by 3 bases, and 14 bases separated the two germline ends. The germline gives CDR1 LGHNA, CDR2 YSLEER. This CDR3 is built from 15 residues. The CDR3 here is CASSSRETGGNTIYF. The CDR3 DNA reads TGCGCCAGCAGCTCCAGGGAAACGGGTGGAAACACCATATATTTT.

This clone has only a few counts. This chain joins TRBV7-9 and TRBJ2-1; weak D call: TRBD1 (5 bases). The CDR3 contains 14 residues. V lost 1 base and J lost 4, with 8 bases in between. Germline CDR1 reads SEHNR; CDR2 reads FQNEAQ (reference sequence). The CDR3 region is CASSLGGLYNEQFF. In nucleotides, the CDR3 is TGTGCCAGCAGCTTAGGGGGCTTGTACAATGAGCAGTTCTTC.

This clone was detected only a few times. The gene calls are TRBV30 and TRBJ2-2; D might be TRBD2 (5 bases). V was pared by 1 base and J by 2 bases, with 11 bases between. This CDR3 has 15 residues. Germline CDR1 is GTSNPN and CDR2 is SVGIG (reference sequence). In DNA, the CDR3 is TGTGCCTGGAGTGCTGTAGGGAGAAACACCGGGGAGCTGTTTTTT. This encodes CAWSAVGRNTGELFF.

The chain couples TRBV6-5 to TRBJ2-1; maybe TRBD2 (5 bases). The CDR3 has 13 residues. Trimming removed 2 bases at V and 9 bases at J, with 11 bases between. CDR1 and CDR2 (germline): MNHEY, SVGAGI. The CDR3 region has the DNA TGTGCCAGCAGTTACCGGAGGACGATTGAGCAGTTCTTC. Encoded protein: CASSYRRTIEQFF.

The genes are TRBV10-3 and TRBJ2-7, with D possibly being TRBD1 (5 bases). This CDR3 comprises 13 residues. The germline CDR1 and CDR2 sequences are ENHRY and SYGVKD. V lost 4 bases, J lost 4 bases, and 11 bases lay in between. DNA of the CDR3: TGTGCCATCAGTGGTTCGACAGCTTACGAGCAGTACGTC. This sequence encodes CAISGSTAYEQYV.

V and J are TRBV28 and TRBJ1-2, with TRBD1 as a possible D gene (6 bases). The V end was cut by 5 bases, the J end by 5 bases, with 12 bases between. Germline CDR1 MDHEN, CDR2 SYDVKM. The CDR3 is made up of 13 amino acids. The CDR3 coding sequence is TGTGCCAGCAGTCTACTAGGGGGGTATGGCTACACCTTC. It codes for CASSLLGGYGYTF.

This clone was counted only a few times. The genes are TRBV29-1 and TRBJ2-4; 10 nucleotides agree with TRBD1. This CDR3 comprises 14 residues. V shed 2 bases and J 5 bases; nucleotides not matched to a gene: 3. Germline lookup yields CDR1 SQVTM and CDR2 ANQGSEA. The CDR3 DNA is TGCAGCGTTGAATCCGGGACAGGGGAAAACATTCAGTACTTC. Residues: CSVESGTGENIQYF.

This clone was observed a few times. This sequence joins TRBV19 and TRBJ1-1; D gene ambiguous. Germline CDR1 reads LNHDA; CDR2 reads SQIVND (reference sequence). The CDR3 is 14 amino acids. The V gene lost 6 bases and the J gene lost 1 base, with 12 bases spanning the gap. The CDR3 protein is CASRVDGRNTEAFF. As DNA, the CDR3 is TGTGCCAGTAGGGTGGACGGAAGGAACACTGAAGCTTTCTTT. The entire variable domain, with the rest obtained from reference TRBV19 and TRBJ1-1, is as follows: DGGITQSPKYLFRKEGQNVTLSCEQNLNHDAMYWYRQDPGQGLRLIYYSQIVNDFQKGDIAEGYSVSREKKESFPLTVTSAQKNPTAFYLCASRVDGRNTEAFFGQGTRLTVV.

The chain uses TRBV7-3 and TRBJ2-1, with TRBD2 matching 10 bases. The germline gives CDR1 SGHTA, CDR2 FQGTGA. Unmatched junction bases numbered 5, after V lost 5 bases and J lost 4 bases. The CDR3 is 15 amino acids. The CDR3 spells CASSAGTSAYNEQFF. CDR3 bases: TGTGCCAGCAGCGCCGGGACTAGCGCATACAATGAGCAGTTCTTC.

This clone was seen a handful of times. V is TRBV5-1 and J is TRBJ2-3, with D tentatively TRBD2 (6 bases). The CDR3 extends over 18 amino acids. V was shortened by 1 base and J by 0 bases, with 18 bases between the two germline ends. The V gene's germline CDR1 is SGHRS and CDR2 YFSETQ. Here the CDR3 DNA reads TGCGCCAGCAGCTTGAGGAGGGACTCCTTCGCCAGCACAGATACGCAGTATTTT. Translating it yields CASSLRRDSFASTDTQYF.

The rearrangement uses TRBV14 and TRBJ2-1; 8 positions match TRBD2. The CDR3 sequence is 18 residues long. Germline values: CDR1 SGHDN, CDR2 FVKESK. V shed 4 bases, J shed 0 bases, and the junction held 11 bases outside the gene matches. Here the CDR3 DNA reads TGTGCCAGCAGCCGGAACTGGGCGGGAGGACGCTCCTACAATGAGCAGTTCTTC. Amino acid sequence: CASSRNWAGGRSYNEQFF.

This clone was counted ten times or more. J is TRBJ1-1 and V is TRBV29-1; D not resolved. V was pared by 7 bases and J by 5 bases, with 17 bases between. Germline V lookup: CDR1 SQVTM, CDR2 ANQGSEA. The CDR3 contains 13 residues. CDR3 DNA: TGCAGCGCCGGGAGGCAGGCAGAGACTGAAGCTTTCTTT. Translating gives CSAGRQAETEAFF.

This clone was picked up one time. V usage is TRBV5-1 and J usage is TRBJ2-1, with D uncertain. CDR1 is SGHRS, CDR2 YFSETQ, per germline. The CDR3 totals 12 residues. Trimming removed 2 bases at V and 9 bases at J, with 9 bases between. The chain's CDR3 is CASSLVVGEQFF. CDR3 DNA: TGCGCCAGCAGCTTAGTGGTCGGTGAGCAGTTCTTC.

This clone was counted a single time. The same CDR3 is also encoded by other DNA sequences in this sample. CDR3 loop: CASSPPSVDTQYF. CDR3 DNA: TGTGCCAGCTCACCACCGTCTGTTGATACGCAGTATTTT. The rearrangement uses TRBV18 and TRBJ2-3; D ambiguous. The CDR3 extends over 13 amino acids. Germline V gives CDR1 KGHSH, CDR2 LQKENI. Between the trimmed V and J ends, which lost 0 bases and 6 bases, there was a span of 7 bases.

This clone came up a few times. This chain uses TRBV27 with TRBJ2-5; no firm D call. V was shortened by 6 bases and J by 5 bases, with 7 bases between the two germline ends. CDR3 length: 11 residues. In germline, CDR1 is MNHEY, CDR2 SMNVEV (reference sequence). The CDR3 nucleotides are TGTGCCAGCAGCTCGCGGGAGACCCAGTACTTC. As protein: CASSSRETQYF.

This clone came up a few times. The chain recombines TRBV7-9 with TRBJ2-2; TRBD2 aligns across 11 bases. This CDR3 spans 17 amino acids. J lost 3 bases, V lost 4 bases, and 7 bases had no gene match. CDR1 is SEHNR, CDR2 FQNEAQ, per germline (reference sequence). CDR3 amino acids: CASSSTLAGGHTGELFF. The CDR3 nucleotides read TGTGCCAGCAGCTCGACCCTAGCGGGGGGACACACCGGGGAGCTGTTTTTT.

The chain combines TRBV9 with TRBJ2-3; 13 bases align to TRBD2. V dropped 0 bases and J dropped 0; count of bases not matched to a gene: 13. The CDR3 contains 21 residues. Germline CDR1 and CDR2: SGDLS and YYNGEE. In DNA form, the CDR3 reads TGTGCCAGCAGCGTAGGGACTAGCGGGAGAACCGTTAGTACTAGCACAGATACGCAGTATTTT. Amino acid sequence: CASSVGTSGRTVSTSTDTQYF.

This clone was observed a few times. J is TRBJ2-5 and V is TRBV29-1; no firm D call. With 7 bases removed from V and 4 bases from J, the gap between germline ends came to 16 bases. Germline V gene sequence: CDR1 SQVTM, CDR2 ANQGSEA. The CDR3 is 13 residues long. CDR3 DNA sequence: TGCAGCGCTCCCTCCCTCATCCGAGAGACCCAGTACTTC. Its translation is CSAPSLIRETQYF.

The J gene is TRBJ2-2, the V gene TRBV5-1, with a possible D match to TRBD1 (6 bases). Deletions cut 1 base from V and 6 bases from J, with 10 bases between. Germline CDR1 is SGHRS and CDR2 is YFSETQ. The length of the CDR3 is 14 residues. In DNA form, the CDR3 reads TGCGCCAGCAGCTTGAGCCAGGGGCCCGGGGAGCTGTTTTTT. Translated: CASSLSQGPGELFF.

With respect to this clone: Here the CDR3 omits its conserved ending phenylalanine or tryptophan, so a read error is the likely source. No DNA is shown, since the ends of the CDR3 on it are uncertain; the CDR3 is the one TCRdb lists. The chain employs TRBV20-1 and TRBJ1-2. Ends included, the CDR3 has 9 residues. The V gene's germline CDR1 is DFQATT and CDR2 SNEGSKA (reference sequence). This CDR3 is CSARDSRKL.

This clone appeared once. The chain combines TRBV6-5 with TRBJ2-7; D not resolved. From germline, CDR1 is MNHEY and CDR2 SVGAGI. The germline V and J ends were trimmed by 7 bases and 1 base, with 14 bases remaining between them. This CDR3 spans 14 amino acids. CDR3 DNA sequence: TGTGCCAGCAAACCTGGGCCGCCTTCCTACGAGCAGTACTTC. This encodes CASKPGPPSYEQYF.

The J gene is TRBJ1-1, the V gene TRBV6-6, with D perhaps matching TRBD1 (5 bases). Germline V gene sequence: CDR1 MNHNY, CDR2 SVGAGI (reference sequence). The CDR3 is 12 residues long. V dropped 10 bases and J dropped 7 bases, with 16 bases sitting between them. The CDR3 reads CATAPGGGEAFF. CDR3 DNA: TGTGCCACCGCTCCGGGGGGAGGTGAAGCTTTCTTT.